The TCR beta chain under discussion was sequenced for a study of cytomegalovirus exposure and HLA in healthy donors. Study-level points and caveats: Immune exposure data for these donors was limited to CMV serostatus. In presence/absence analyses, roughly uniform sequencing depth across donors was assumed. In a later analysis, specific HLA alleles were associated with 15,000 to 20,000 TCR beta sequences at a 0.05 false discovery rate. Several of the most significant clusters appeared linked to common viral pathogens, based on a later analysis.

A remark on this clone: Its antigen is currently unknown.

Use of 60 Vbeta and 13 Jbeta primers characterized the PCR. Sequencing was performed with immunoSEQ multiplex PCR; in TCRdb, only in-frame clones are kept and a portion is missing. The sample records 35,000 to 45,000 clones, around 50% being singletons. The CDR3 is made up of 17 amino acids. Looked up from germline, CDR1 is SGHDT and CDR2 is YYEEEE. The ends lost 1 base at V and 0 bases at J; junction bases unmatched: 6. This chain joins TRBV5-6 and TRBJ2-2, with 7 bases matching TRBD2. Sequencing was performed on PBMCs. The receptor was isolated from a human donor in good health. CDR3 loop: CASSLSGTPTNTGELFF. CDR3 sequence (DNA): TGTGCCAGCAGCTTGAGCGGGACCCCTACGAACACCGGGGAGCTGTTTTTT.